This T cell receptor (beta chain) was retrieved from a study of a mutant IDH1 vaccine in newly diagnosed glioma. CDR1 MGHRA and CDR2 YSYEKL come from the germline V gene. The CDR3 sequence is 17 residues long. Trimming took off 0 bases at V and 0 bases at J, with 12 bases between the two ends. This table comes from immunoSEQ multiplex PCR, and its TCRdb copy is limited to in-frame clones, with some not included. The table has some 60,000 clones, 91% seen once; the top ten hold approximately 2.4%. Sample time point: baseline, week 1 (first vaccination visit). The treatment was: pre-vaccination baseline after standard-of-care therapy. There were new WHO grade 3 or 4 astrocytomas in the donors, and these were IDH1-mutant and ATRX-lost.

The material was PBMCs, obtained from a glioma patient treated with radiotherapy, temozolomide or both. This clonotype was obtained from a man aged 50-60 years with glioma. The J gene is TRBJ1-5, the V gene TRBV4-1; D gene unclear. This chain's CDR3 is CASSQEWKLYSNQPQHF. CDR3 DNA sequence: TGCGCCAGCAGCCAAGAATGGAAGCTGTATAGCAATCAGCCCCAGCATTTT.